This passage covers 4 T cell receptor beta chains from one sample sequenced in a study of T cells expressing NK-cell markers. TCRdb re-analyzed the 5' RACE reads; it lists each CDR3 protein once, without DNA. This repertoire comprises some 110,000 distinct CDR3 sequences; its ten largest clones make up about 18%. Sequencing was carried out using blood T cells: a sorted CD56 or NKG2C T cell subset, CD4+ or CD8+ T cells, or bulk PBMC T cells (not recorded which). All receptors come from a woman between 18 and 70 years old in good health.

The chain links TRBV5-4 to TRBJ2-1; TCRdb's D call, TRBD1, is unchecked because there is no DNA. CDR3 length: 15 amino acids. Germline V lookup: CDR1 SGHNT, CDR2 YYREEE (reference sequence). This chain's CDR3 is CASSLRAGRDNEQFF.

The gene calls are TRBV20-1 and TRBJ1-1. In germline, CDR1 is DFQATT, CDR2 SNEGSKA (reference sequence). This CDR3 comprises 14 residues. The CDR3 region is CSASPDLMGSEAFF.

The chain joins TRBV4-1 to TRBJ1-5; TCRdb gives TRBD1 as the D gene, but with no DNA this cannot be confirmed. Germline V gene lookup returns CDR1 MGHRA and CDR2 YSYEKL. The CDR3 has 17 residues. The CDR3 reads CASSQVLKDRVDQPQHF.

V and J are TRBV4-3 and TRBJ2-2; the TCRdb D gene call, TRBD1, has no DNA to confirm it. Germline lookup yields CDR1 LGHNA and CDR2 YSLEER. The CDR3 extends over 17 amino acids. The CDR3 here is CASSQTDRGLYTGELFF.